This entry lists 5 T cell receptor beta chains sequenced from one sample in a study of PD-1 blockade in classical Hodgkin lymphoma. TCRdb keeps only in-frame clones here, not all; method: immunoSEQ multiplex PCR. The repertoire holds approximately 44,000 clones, with approximately 71% as singletons. Time point of the sample: cycle 4 day 1 (C4D1), after more than five weeks of nivolumab. Exposure to brentuximab vedotin varied, and each patient had relapsed following autologous stem cell transplantation. The sample consisted of peripheral blood mononuclear cells (PBMCs), taken before the fourth cycle of nivolumab. The receptor set was obtained from a human donor with classical Hodgkin lymphoma.

J is TRBJ1-6 and V is TRBV19; tentative D call: TRBD1 (5 bases). The CDR3 is 15 residues long. Germline assignment: CDR1 LNHDA and CDR2 SQIVND (reference sequence). V was clipped by 5 bases and J by 4 bases, with 12 bases between them. CDR3: CASSPGTGYNSPLHF. CDR3 bases: TGTGCCAGTAGTCCCGGGACGGGATATAATTCACCCCTCCACTTT.

V and J are TRBV19 and TRBJ2-5; D possibly matches TRBD1 or TRBD2 (5 bases each). The CDR3 contains 16 residues. Germline V CDR1 and CDR2: LNHDA, SQIVND (reference sequence). Trimming left V 1 base short and J 2 bases short, with 14 bases between. In DNA, the CDR3 is TGTGCCAGTAGTATAGGGATTGCGAGGGGACAAGAGACCCAGTACTTC. Its protein product is CASSIGIARGQETQYF.

The CDR3 reads CASSFSGGAGEQYF. DNA of the CDR3: TGTGCCAGCAGCTTTAGCGGGGGGGCGGGAGAGCAGTACTTC. V usage is TRBV7-2 and J usage is TRBJ2-7; TRBD2 matches 11 bases. V trimming: 3 bases; J trimming: 7 bases; junction bases outside the gene matches: 5. Per the germline V gene, CDR1 is SGHTA and CDR2 is FQGNSA. This CDR3 has 14 amino acids.

The J gene is TRBJ2-7, the V gene TRBV10-1; perhaps TRBD2 as D (6 bases). The CDR3 has 15 amino acids. CDR1 and CDR2 from the germline V gene are WNHNN and SYGVQD (reference sequence). V lost 9 bases and J 5 bases, leaving 23 bases between the germline ends. CDR3 amino acids: CARPKTSRTGDEQYF. The DNA for the CDR3 is TGCGCCAGGCCAAAGACTAGTCGGACTGGGGACGAGCAGTACTTC.

The chain links TRBV6-5 to TRBJ1-1, with TRBD1 identical over 9 bases. V lost 6 bases to trimming and J lost 10 bases; unmatched junction nucleotides: 9. Germline CDR1 is MNHEY and CDR2 is SVGAGI. The CDR3 extends over 13 amino acids. The CDR3 is CASSYGTGKRAFF. The CDR3 DNA reads as TGTGCCAGCAGCTACGGGACAGGGAAACGAGCTTTCTTT.